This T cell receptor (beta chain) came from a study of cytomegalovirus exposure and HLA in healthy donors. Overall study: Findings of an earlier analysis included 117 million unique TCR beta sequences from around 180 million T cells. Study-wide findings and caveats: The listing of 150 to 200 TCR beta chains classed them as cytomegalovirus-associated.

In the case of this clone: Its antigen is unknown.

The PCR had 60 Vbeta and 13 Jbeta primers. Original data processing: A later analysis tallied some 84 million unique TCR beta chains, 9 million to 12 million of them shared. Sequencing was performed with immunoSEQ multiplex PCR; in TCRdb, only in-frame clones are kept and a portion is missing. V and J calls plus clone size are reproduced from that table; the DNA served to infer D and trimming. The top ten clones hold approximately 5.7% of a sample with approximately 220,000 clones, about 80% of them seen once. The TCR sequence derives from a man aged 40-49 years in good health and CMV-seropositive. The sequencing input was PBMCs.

CDR3 loop: CASSIQGQPQHF. The CDR3 nucleotides read TGTGCCAGCAGCATTCAGGGACAGCCCCAGCATTTT. The chain employs TRBV7-9 and TRBJ1-5; D perhaps matches TRBD1 (5 bases). V was cut by 5 bases and J by 7 bases, with 9 bases left in between. The CDR3 is 12 amino acids. The germline gives CDR1 SEHNR, CDR2 FQNEAQ (reference sequence).